This T cell receptor beta chain was sequenced for a study of type 1 regulatory T cells. MiXCR, run by TCRdb on the reads, gives a single entry per CDR3 protein. The sample records some 89,000 distinct CDR3 sequences, roughly 28% being singletons. Deletions cut 6 bases from V and 5 bases from J, with 14 bases between. Germline CDR1 is DFQATT and CDR2 is SNEGSKA (reference sequence). CDR3 length: 12 residues. The table lists this clonotype with a few counts. The chain recombines TRBV20-1 with TRBJ2-7; no clear D gene. This TCR derives from a human donor in good health. The specimen sequenced was CD4+ T cells, either the whole sample or a sorted fraction (not recorded which). This CDR3 is CSAAVHWDEQYF. CDR3 coding DNA: TGCAGTGCCGCGGTTCATTGGGACGAGCAGTACTTC.